These 16 T cell receptor beta chains share one sample of origin, sequenced in a study of identical twins (dated by TCRdb to 2015 to 2016). Library method: 5' RACE. The sequencer listed for this sample is Illumina HiSeq 2000. The raw public reads went through TCRdb reprocessing: fastp at Q25, MiXCR clone calling, in-frame beta chains kept. Merged by CDR3 protein, the rows form single entries marked with the most common genes and DNA. The sample table contains just over 500,000 distinct CDR3 sequences; only one count was recorded for 22% of them. 0.75% to 0.95% of the sample goes to the ten largest clones. The sample was also reused in another study, on T cells expressing NK-cell markers.

The material sequenced was CD4+ T cells sorted from blood. The receptors were gathered from a woman aged 18 to 35 in good health.

The chain couples TRBV27 to TRBJ2-7, with D possibly being TRBD1 (6 bases). The V and J ends lost 6 bases and 3 bases respectively, with 21 bases between them. Germline assignment: CDR1 MNHEY and CDR2 SMNVEV (reference sequence). The length of the CDR3 is 16 residues. CDR3 coding DNA: TGTGCCAGCAGAGACATTAAAAACAGGGAAGACTACGAGCAGTACTTC. This sequence encodes CASRDIKNREDYEQYF.

The chain uses TRBV10-3 and TRBJ1-1; TRBD1 agrees at 7 bases. V shed 6 bases and J 8 bases; nucleotides not matched to a gene: 15. Germline V gene sequence: CDR1 ENHRY, CDR2 SYGVKD. The CDR3 length is 15 residues. Here the CDR3 DNA reads TGTGCCATCAGCCGAAACAGGGGAGGGAGGTTGGAAGCTTTCTTT. Protein: CAISRNRGGRLEAFF.

This clonotype was seen repeatedly, ten times or more. V is TRBV29-1 and J is TRBJ1-4, with unresolved D. Per germline, CDR1 SQVTM and CDR2 ANQGSEA. The CDR3 consists of 10 residues. V dropped 7 bases and J dropped 11 bases, with 11 bases sitting between them. CDR3 DNA: TGCAGCGCCCTCCTCAATAAACTGTTTTTT. Encoded protein: CSALLNKLFF.

This chain connects TRBV20-1 to TRBJ2-3; TRBD2 matches 8 bases. J lost 3 bases, V lost 7 bases, and 6 bases had no gene match. There are 13 residues in the CDR3. CDR1 is DFQATT and CDR2 is SNEGSKA in the germline V gene (reference sequence). The DNA of the CDR3 is TGCAGTGTAAACGGGGGGGCAACAGATACGCAGTATTTT. Translation gives CSVNGGATDTQYF.

In this sample, this clonotype turned up a few times. The chain links TRBV4-3 to TRBJ2-1; 8 bases match TRBD1. Germline assignment: CDR1 LGHNA and CDR2 YSLEER. Trimming cost V 5 bases and J 2 bases; bases outside gene matches: 5. CDR3 size: 15 residues. The CDR3 DNA reads TGCGCCAGCAGCTCGACAGGGGTAGCCTACAATGAGCAGTTCTTC. As protein: CASSSTGVAYNEQFF.

This clonotype was detected only a few times. The chain employs TRBV3-1 and TRBJ2-7; D uncertain. Between the trimmed V and J ends, which lost 4 bases and 6 bases, there was a span of 10 bases. The germline V gene has CDR1 LGHDT and CDR2 YNNKEL (reference sequence). This CDR3 is built from 12 residues. CDR3 residues: CASSPRESEQYF. CDR3 bases: TGTGCCAGCAGCCCTCGAGAATCCGAGCAGTACTTC.

This sequence joins TRBV20-1 and TRBJ2-3, with 7 bases identical to TRBD1. V was pared by 0 bases and J by 1 base, with 10 bases of the junction left unmatched. Germline V gene lookup returns CDR1 DFQATT and CDR2 SNEGSKA (reference sequence). The CDR3 has 17 residues. CDR3 coding DNA: TGCAGTGCTAGAGATGGCCGGGCAGGGGGACGCACAGATACGCAGTATTTT. Protein: CSARDGRAGGRTDTQYF.

This sequence joins TRBV29-1 and TRBJ2-1, with 9 bases aligning to TRBD2. There are 12 residues in the CDR3. Losses at the gene ends were 6 bases for V and 7 bases for J; bases not matched to a gene: 4. The germline V gene encodes CDR1 SQVTM and CDR2 ANQGSEA. DNA for the CDR3: TGCAGCGTAAGGACTAGCGCAAATGAGCAGTTCTTC. Translation gives CSVRTSANEQFF.

This clonotype came up a few times. The chain joins TRBV12-3 or TRBV12-4 to TRBJ2-5; 9 nucleotides align to TRBD2. Losses at the gene ends were 6 bases for V and 5 bases for J; bases not matched to a gene: 10. The CDR3 contains 15 residues. The CDR3 DNA reads as TGTGCCAGCAGGGCAATAGCGGGAGCACGGGAGACCCAGTACTTC. Its protein product is CASRAIAGARETQYF.

The chain joins TRBV7-9 to TRBJ1-2; D gene uncertain. This CDR3 has 13 amino acids. V was cut by 4 bases and J by 7 bases, with 13 bases left in between. Germline values: CDR1 SEHNR, CDR2 FQNEAQ (reference sequence). In nucleotides, the CDR3 is TGTGCCAGCAGCTCTCAGACCCTCGTTGGCTACACCTTC. It specifies CASSSQTLVGYTF.

This clonotype was recorded a few times. The V gene is TRBV7-9, the J gene TRBJ1-6; D is unclear. Trimming cost V 1 base and J 7 bases, with 8 bases left between them. CDR1 is SEHNR, CDR2 FQNEAQ, per germline (reference sequence). This CDR3 comprises 14 residues. In DNA form, the CDR3 reads TGTGCCAGCAGCTTAGGTAGCCGAAATTCACCCCTCCACTTT. Translated: CASSLGSRNSPLHF.

The chain combines TRBV5-1 with TRBJ2-3; 11 bases match TRBD2. The CDR3 has 15 residues. V lost 7 bases and J lost 6; bases outside the gene matches: 10. Germline CDR1 SGHRS, CDR2 YFSETQ. In nucleotides, the CDR3 is TGCGCCAGCGGATCTAGCGGGGGGTCAGGCGATACGCAGTATTTT. Translation: CASGSSGGSGDTQYF.

This clonotype was seen a few times. The chain has TRBV7-2 and TRBJ2-4; no definite D call. The germline V gene has CDR1 SGHTA and CDR2 FQGNSA. With 8 bases removed from V and 6 bases from J, the gap between germline ends came to 5 bases. This CDR3 spans 10 amino acids. The CDR3 bases are TGTGCCAGCGGCCTAAACATTCAGTACTTC. Its translation is CASGLNIQYF.

The gene calls are TRBV12-3 or TRBV12-4 and TRBJ2-1; D might be TRBD2 (6 bases). V lost 3 bases to trimming and J lost 15 bases, with 12 bases between them. The CDR3 has 11 residues. The DNA for the CDR3 is TGTGCCAGCAGTTTGCGGGACTTACCGTTCTTC. As protein: CASSLRDLPFF.

The chain employs TRBV6-1 and TRBJ1-6; TRBD1 agrees at 7 bases. This CDR3 has 15 residues. Germline lookup yields CDR1 MNHNS and CDR2 SASEGT. V was pared by 6 bases and J by 4 bases, with 6 bases of the junction left unmatched. The CDR3 reads CASRGQNLYNSPLHF. The CDR3 DNA sequence: TGTGCCAGCAGGGGACAGAACCTTTATAATTCACCCCTCCACTTT.

The rearrangement links TRBV2 to TRBJ2-2, with D possibly being TRBD1 (5 bases). This CDR3 region has 15 residues. Germline CDR1 and CDR2: SNHLY and FYNNEI. The ends were cut back, 10 bases at V and 2 bases at J, with 17 bases in the middle. For the CDR3, the DNA is TGTGCCACCCGCTTAGCCAGGGTCAACACCGGGGAGCTGTTTTTT. Amino acid sequence: CATRLARVNTGELFF.